These T cell receptor beta chains were read from a single sample in a study of cytomegalovirus exposure and HLA in healthy donors. The repertoire was sequenced with immunoSEQ multiplex PCR; TCRdb's copy has only in-frame clones and lacks some. The data show under 170,000 clones, around 79% seen once. The specimen sequenced was PBMCs. These receptors came from a middle-aged man in good health and CMV-seropositive. Both conserved end residues are part of each CDR3. The D gene is left open where the match is weak. Size is omitted from some rows. Given values are once, few, many or a class for expanded clones.

CDR3 DNA,CDR3 protein,V gene,D gene,clone size,J gene
TGTGCCAGCAGCACAGGGTTCGAGCAGTACTTC,CASSTGFEQYF,TRBV5-4,.,.,TRBJ2-7
TGTGCCAGCAGTTCACAGGGCACTCAGCCCCAGCATTTT,CASSSQGTQPQHF,TRBV6-6,.,.,TRBJ1-5
TGTGCCAGCAGGGAGGAGGTTTGGCAGCCCCAGCATTTT,CASREEVWQPQHF,TRBV2,.,.,TRBJ1-5
TGTGCCAGCAGCTTAGCAGGGGTTAATGAAGCTTTCTTT,CASSLAGVNEAFF,TRBV7-6,.,.,TRBJ1-1
TGCGCCAGCAGCTTGGCACAGAACACTGAAGCTTTCTTT,CASSLAQNTEAFF,TRBV5-1,.,.,TRBJ1-1
TGTGCCAGCAGTGAACCCCCGGGGGCTAATGAAAAACTGTTTTTT,CASSEPPGANEKLFF,TRBV2,.,.,TRBJ1-4
TGTGCCAGCAGCTTAGCGGGACAGGGCTCAGATACGCAGTATTTT,CASSLAGQGSDTQYF,TRBV7-6,TRBD1,.,TRBJ2-3
TGTGCCAGCAGTCTAACCGGGGGGCCGAACACCGGGGAGCTGTTTTTT,CASSLTGGPNTGELFF,TRBV28,.,.,TRBJ2-2
TGTGCCAGCAGCTGGGCAGGGGGTCAGCCCCAGCATTTT,CASSWAGGQPQHF,TRBV5-6,TRBD1,.,TRBJ1-5
TGTGCCAGCAAAGGAGTCTACTCTGGAAACACCATATATTTT,CASKGVYSGNTIYF,TRBV28,.,.,TRBJ1-3
TGCAGCGTTTACAGGATTGCGACTGAAGCTTTCTTT,CSVYRIATEAFF,TRBV29-1,.,.,TRBJ1-1
TGTTCCAGCAGCTCCGGACAGTACATTAATTCACCCCTCCACTTT,CSSSSGQYINSPLHF,TRBV7-9,.,few,TRBJ1-6
TGCAGCGTTGTTGGTCTGGGGCAGGGAACTGAAGCTTCCTTT,CSVVGLGQGTEASF,TRBV29-1,.,.,TRBJ1-1
TGTGCCACCAGCAGACAGGGGAGCACTGAAGCTTTCTTT,CATSRQGSTEAFF,TRBV15,.,.,TRBJ1-1
TGTGCCAGCAGTGAAGGGACTAGGGATGAGCAGTTCTTC,CASSEGTRDEQFF,TRBV6-4,TRBD2,.,TRBJ2-1
TGCGCCAGCAGCCCTCTCCCGGGACAGGGGCTGGGAGCGGGAGACGAGCAGTACTTC,CASSPLPGQGLGAGDEQYF,TRBV5-1,TRBD1,.,TRBJ2-7
TGCGCCAGCAGCAGGGGGACAGATACGCAGTATTTT,CASSRGTDTQYF,TRBV5-1,.,once,TRBJ2-3
TGTGCCAGCACCCGTGGTGCGGGCGCCTCGATATATAGCAATCAGCCCCAGCATTTT,CASTRGAGASIYSNQPQHF,TRBV5-8,.,.,TRBJ1-5
TGTGCCAGCAGTTACAGTAGGGGATTTGACTATGGCTACACCTTC,CASSYSRGFDYGYTF,TRBV6-5,.,.,TRBJ1-2
TGCGCCAGCAAACCGGGACAGGACACCGGGGAGCTGTTTTTT,CASKPGQDTGELFF,TRBV5-1,TRBD1,.,TRBJ2-2
TGCGCCAGCAGCTTGGGCGAATCGACCGGGACAGGGATCGACGAGCAGTACTTC,CASSLGESTGTGIDEQYF,TRBV5-1,TRBD1,once,TRBJ2-7
TGTGCCAGCAGTGAAGAACTAGCGGGAGTGGCTGGCTACGAGCAGTACTTC,CASSEELAGVAGYEQYF,TRBV28,TRBD2,.,TRBJ2-7
TGTGCCAGCAGCTTAAACGCCGGACAAACCACAGATACGCAGTATTTT,CASSLNAGQTTDTQYF,TRBV7-3,.,.,TRBJ2-3
TGCGCCAGCAGGGAGGGTTTAACTTGGACCGGGGAGCTGTTTTTT,CASREGLTWTGELFF,TRBV5-1,.,.,TRBJ2-2
TGCGCCAGCAGCTTGGGTCCTCCAACAACCGAGACCCAGTACTTC,CASSLGPPTTETQYF,TRBV5-1,.,once,TRBJ2-5
TGCAGTGCTATCGCCGGAGGTGGGCAGTTCTTC,CSAIAGGGQFF,TRBV20-1,.,.,TRBJ2-1
TGTTCCAGCAGCCTTTTAGGTATGACAGGGCACTACGAGCAGTACTTC,CSSSLLGMTGHYEQYF,TRBV7-9,TRBD1,.,TRBJ2-7
TGTGCCAGCAGCTTAGAACTCACAGCCTACAATGAGCAGTTCTTC,CASSLELTAYNEQFF,TRBV11-2,.,.,TRBJ2-1
TGTGCCAGCAGTACCTTAAGGGACAGGGAGGAACATAGCAATCAGCCCCAGCATTTT,CASSTLRDREEHSNQPQHF,TRBV28,TRBD1,.,TRBJ1-5
TGCAGCGCTGGACAGGGGTGGTCCAAAAACATTCAGTACTTC,CSAGQGWSKNIQYF,TRBV29-1,TRBD1,.,TRBJ2-4
TGCGCCAGCAGCGACGGGACTAGCGGCAACACAGATACGCAGTATTTT,CASSDGTSGNTDTQYF,TRBV5-1,TRBD2,.,TRBJ2-3
TGTGCCAGCAGGACGACAGGGGTCTATGGCTACACCTTC,CASRTTGVYGYTF,TRBV28,TRBD1,.,TRBJ1-2
TGTGCCAGCAGGCTAACAGGGGGCAGAGAGACCCAGTACTTC,CASRLTGGRETQYF,TRBV6-5,TRBD1,.,TRBJ2-5
TGTGCCAGCAGTTGGACTAGCGGGAGTCTCGATGAGCAGTTCTTC,CASSWTSGSLDEQFF,TRBV27,TRBD2,.,TRBJ2-1
TGCGCCAGCAGCCAACAAGGACAGGGGGATGAAAAACTGTTTTTT,CASSQQGQGDEKLFF,TRBV4-1,TRBD1,.,TRBJ1-4
TGTGCCAGCAGTGAGTTCCCAGGGGGTAAAGAGACCCAGTACTTC,CASSEFPGGKETQYF,TRBV2,TRBD1,.,TRBJ2-5
TGCGCCAGCAGCCCCGGGACAGGCAGCTACGAGCAGTACTTC,CASSPGTGSYEQYF,TRBV10-1,TRBD1,.,TRBJ2-7
TGTGCCAGCAGCGTTACAGCCATGGGAGAGACCCAGTACTTC,CASSVTAMGETQYF,TRBV7-2,.,.,TRBJ2-5
TGCAGCGTTGATAGGACAGGGGACAATGAGCAGTTCTTC,CSVDRTGDNEQFF,TRBV29-1,TRBD1,.,TRBJ2-1
TGTGCCAGCAGTGAAGTTTTAGGAAGGGAGACCGGGGAGCTGTTTTTT,CASSEVLGRETGELFF,TRBV6-1,.,few,TRBJ2-2
TGCGCCAGCAGTGAGGCGGCGGGAGGACCCTACAATGAGCAGTTCTTC,CASSEAAGGPYNEQFF,TRBV10-2,TRBD2,once,TRBJ2-1
TGTGCCATCAGTGAGGAAGGAGAGGGAGCTTTCTTT,CAISEEGEGAFF,TRBV10-3,.,.,TRBJ1-1
TGTGCCACCGGACCGGGACAGGGCTACGAGCAGTACTTC,CATGPGQGYEQYF,TRBV28,TRBD1,few,TRBJ2-7
TGTGCCAGCAGCCGGGGACTAGCGGGAGGGGAGGAGCAGTACTTC,CASSRGLAGGEEQYF,TRBV5-6,TRBD2,.,TRBJ2-7
TGTGCCTGGAGACGACAGGGGGCTTGGGAGACCCAGTACTTC,CAWRRQGAWETQYF,TRBV30,TRBD1,once,TRBJ2-5
TGTGCCATCAGTGAGTCAGCGGGCGGGGGCTATGGCTACACCTTC,CAISESAGGGYGYTF,TRBV10-3,.,.,TRBJ1-2
TGTGCCAGCAGCGTGGGAGCGGGACCCAGCACAGATACGCAGTATTTT,CASSVGAGPSTDTQYF,TRBV9,TRBD2,few,TRBJ2-3